The sequence of this TCR beta chain was determined in a study of cytomegalovirus exposure and HLA in healthy donors. It was with 60 Vbeta and 13 Jbeta primers that the PCR ran. The data were produced by immunoSEQ multiplex PCR, yet TCRdb's version contains in-frame clones alone and is incomplete. The repertoire holds under 200,000 clones, with roughly 84% as singletons. The CDR3 length is 15 residues. Germline V gene sequence: CDR1 MNHEY, CDR2 SVGAGI. Trimming shortened V by 5 bases and J by 10 bases, and 21 bases separated the two germline ends. The sequenced sample consisted of PBMCs. The V call is TRBV6-5, the J call TRBJ2-1; D is perhaps TRBD2 (7 bases). The sequence derives from a woman in her fifties or sixties in good health and CMV-seropositive. In DNA, the CDR3 is TGTGCCAGCAGTGCACTAGGAGGGGGGGCAGGAGAGCAGTTCTTC. As protein: CASSALGGGAGEQFF.